This TCR beta chain was sequenced during a study of tissue T cells after allogeneic stem cell transplantation. Remarks on this clone: The gene symbols are mouse symbols. The read terminates 1 residue before the CDR3 end, so the remaining end is supplied by the germline J gene. Other DNA sequences in this sample translate to the same CDR3.

The repertoire was sequenced with immunoSEQ multiplex PCR; TCRdb's copy has only in-frame clones and lacks some. The sample yields 48,000 or so clones, around 70% seen once. This CDR3 has 13 amino acids. Germline V gene data show CDR1 as SNHLY and CDR2 as FYNGKV (reference sequence). V was trimmed by 0 bases and J by 0 bases, leaving 2 bases between them. The V and J genes are TRBV3 and TRBJ1-2; D is ambiguous. This receptor was obtained from a pool of C57BL/6 mice in good health. The sequencing sample was made of sorted cells pooled from one or two spleens. Incomplete CDR3 DNA: TGTGCCAGCAGCTTAGCAGCAAACTCCGACTACACC. As protein: CASSLAANSDYT. Given in full, the CDR3 is CASSLAANSDYTF.